This T cell receptor (beta chain) is drawn from a study of identical twins. The study, taken as a whole, reports: Twins shared beta out-of-frame sequences in excess, but this excess was weaker. Model-predicted out-of-frame TCR alpha sharing fell below observed values in monozygotic twins.

TCRdb used MiXCR to reprocess the 5' RACE reads, holding one entry per CDR3 protein. The table has just under 650,000 distinct CDR3 sequences, just over 7% seen once. V dropped 0 bases and J dropped 9; count of bases not matched to a gene: 5. The length of the CDR3 is 14 residues. Germline CDR1 reads MGHRA; CDR2 reads YSYEKL. This clonotype has more than one count but fewer than ten. Its target is not known. The data were also submitted as part of a second study, on yellow fever vaccine responses in identical twins.

The sequenced material came from PBMCs. This receptor was taken from a woman between 18 and 29 years old in good health. V usage is TRBV4-1 and J usage is TRBJ2-1; TRBD2 matches 7 bases. Here the CDR3 reads CASSQEGGWAEQFF. Written as DNA, the CDR3 is TGCGCCAGCAGCCAAGAGGGGGGGTGGGCTGAGCAGTTCTTC.